One sample yielded the 16 T cell receptor beta chains listed below, sequenced in a study of CD8 T cells in ankylosing spondylitis. TCRdb independently ran MiXCR on the 5' RACE reads; one entry per CDR3 protein. The sample includes about 36,000 distinct CDR3 sequences, about 6.3% of them seen just once. Specimen: blood, either unsorted or a sorted T cell fraction (not recorded which). The origin of the receptors is a male donor with ankylosing spondylitis or in good health (not recorded which).

The table lists this clonotype with many counts. This chain links TRBV12-3 or TRBV12-4 with TRBJ1-2, with D possibly matching TRBD1 (5 bases). Trimming cost V 4 bases and J 1 base, with 7 bases left between them. The CDR3 is 13 amino acids. The DNA of the CDR3 is TGTGCCAGCAGTTCAGACAGTAACTATGGCTACACCTTC. Amino acids: CASSSDSNYGYTF.

V is TRBV11-2 and J is TRBJ2-7; D perhaps matches TRBD2 (5 bases). The germline V and J ends were trimmed by 3 bases and 4 bases, with 10 bases remaining between them. The germline gives CDR1 SGHAT, CDR2 FQNNGV. The CDR3 has 13 amino acids. CDR3 sequence: CASSFGSGYEQYF. The CDR3, as DNA: TGTGCCAGCAGCTTTGGGTCGGGGTACGAGCAGTACTTC.

This clonotype came up many times. This sequence joins TRBV5-1 and TRBJ2-5; D uncertain. Germline loops: CDR1 SGHRS, CDR2 YFSETQ. V was shortened by 4 bases and J by 4 bases, with 23 bases between the two germline ends. This CDR3 comprises 17 residues. The CDR3: CASSPRRTGLGSETQYF. For the CDR3, the DNA is TGCGCCAGCAGCCCACGTCGGACCGGGCTCGGTTCAGAGACCCAGTACTTC.

In its sample, this clonotype was seen a few times. The CDR3 DNA reads TGTGCCTTCAGTGAGGACAGGGAAGGGTATTCGTCTGGGGCCAACGTCCTGACTTTC. Protein sequence: CAFSEDREGYSSGANVLTF. The gene calls are TRBV7-7 and TRBJ2-6, with 8 bases lining up with TRBD1. The J segment lost 1 base and the V segment lost 11 bases, leaving 19 bases of the junction unmatched. The germline V gene encodes CDR1 SSHAT and CDR2 FNYEAQ (reference sequence). The CDR3 totals 19 residues.

This clonotype has at least ten counts. J is TRBJ2-7 and V is TRBV5-1; TRBD1 agrees at 8 bases. The junction had 4 bases not matched to a gene; V was cut back by 0 bases and J by 5 bases. CDR1 is SGHRS and CDR2 is YFSETQ in the germline V gene. CDR3 length: 14 residues. DNA of the CDR3: TGCGCCAGCAGCTTGGGGCCACAGGGGGACGAGCAGTACTTC. Translated: CASSLGPQGDEQYF.

This clonotype was counted at least ten times. The chain couples TRBV5-1 to TRBJ1-4; D unclear. V lost 0 bases and J 2 bases, leaving 11 bases between the germline ends. CDR3 length: 16 amino acids. CDR1 and CDR2 (germline): SGHRS, YFSETQ. The CDR3 is CASSLASGGTNEKLFF. The CDR3 nucleotides are TGCGCCAGCAGCTTGGCTAGCGGTGGGACTAATGAAAAACTGTTTTTT.

This clonotype was counted ten times or more. The genes are TRBV29-1 and TRBJ2-3, with D unclear. V was shortened by 5 bases and J by 2 bases, with 11 bases between the two germline ends. Germline CDR1 reads SQVTM; CDR2 reads ANQGSEA. This CDR3 is built from 13 residues. In DNA, the CDR3 is TGCAGCGTTAGAGGCAGAGCCACAGATACGCAGTATTTT. This sequence encodes CSVRGRATDTQYF.

This clonotype occurred many times. The V call is TRBV6-1, the J call TRBJ2-1; TRBD1 matches 12 bases. This CDR3 is 18 amino acids long. Germline assignment: CDR1 MNHNS and CDR2 SASEGT. V shed 9 bases, J shed 2 bases, and the junction held 14 bases outside the gene matches. CDR3 sequence: CASVSGQGARRAYNEQFF. In DNA form, the CDR3 reads TGTGCCAGTGTATCGGGACAGGGGGCCCGTCGCGCCTACAATGAGCAGTTCTTC.

At least ten counts were recorded for this clonotype. J is TRBJ2-3 and V is TRBV2; D is unclear. CDR3 length: 13 amino acids. Germline values: CDR1 SNHLY, CDR2 FYNNEI. Trimming took off 1 base at V and 4 bases at J, with 6 bases between the two ends. The CDR3 region has the DNA TGTGCCAGCAGTGAAGGTCCGGCAGATACGCAGTATTTT. Protein product: CASSEGPADTQYF.

The chain combines TRBV20-1 with TRBJ2-7; 10 nucleotides align to TRBD1. The V gene end was trimmed by 3 bases and the J gene end by 5 bases; junction bases not matched to a gene: 13. CDR1 is DFQATT, CDR2 SNEGSKA, per germline (reference sequence). The CDR3 spans 16 residues. In nucleotides, the CDR3 is TGCAGTGCTAGCCTTCCCCGGGACAGGGGCCTTGACGAGCAGTACTTC. This encodes CSASLPRDRGLDEQYF.

This clonotype was picked up many times. The V and J genes are TRBV5-1 and TRBJ2-1; D gene ambiguous. The CDR3 length is 14 residues. CDR1 and CDR2 from the germline V gene are SGHRS and YFSETQ. Trimming removed 7 bases at V and 0 bases at J, with 11 bases between. The CDR3 sequence: CASARLSSYNEQFF. CDR3 nucleotides: TGCGCCAGCGCCCGGCTAAGCTCCTACAATGAGCAGTTCTTC.

This clonotype has at least ten counts. The V call is TRBV5-1, the J call TRBJ2-3, with a tentative D call TRBD2 (6 bases). The CDR3 loop spans 14 amino acids. Germline V gene lookup returns CDR1 SGHRS and CDR2 YFSETQ. V dropped 7 bases and J dropped 0 bases, with 12 bases sitting between them. CDR3 sequence (DNA): TGCGCCAGCTCGAGGGACTTTAGCACAGATACGCAGTATTTT. It codes for CASSRDFSTDTQYF.

This clonotype was recorded many times. The chain links TRBV6-1 to TRBJ1-1; D perhaps matches TRBD1 (5 bases). Trimming shortened V by 6 bases and J by 0 bases, and 14 bases separated the two germline ends. The CDR3 consists of 15 residues. The V gene's germline CDR1 is MNHNS and CDR2 SASEGT. The chain's CDR3 is CASRGGSWMNTEAFF. DNA for the CDR3: TGTGCCAGCAGGGGGGGGTCTTGGATGAACACTGAAGCTTTCTTT.

This clonotype was observed many times. CDR3 protein: CASSFTAVGEQYF. In nucleotides, the CDR3 is TGTGCCAGCAGCTTCACGGCAGTCGGGGAGCAGTACTTC. This chain uses TRBV7-6 with TRBJ2-7; D not certain. Trimming removed 3 bases from V and 7 bases from J, with 13 bases in between. This CDR3 spans 13 amino acids. The V gene's germline CDR1 is SGHVS and CDR2 FNYEAQ.

Many counts were recorded for this clonotype. The chain links TRBV5-1 to TRBJ2-3, with 9 bases that match TRBD2. CDR3 length equals 17 residues. Germline assignment: CDR1 SGHRS and CDR2 YFSETQ. V trimming: 0 bases; J trimming: 4 bases; junction bases outside the gene matches: 9. CDR3 coding DNA: TGCGCCAGCAGCTTGGCCATAAGTAGCGGGAGCCCAGATACGCAGTATTTT. It yields the protein CASSLAISSGSPDTQYF.

V and J are TRBV14 and TRBJ2-5, with 7 bases fitting TRBD1. CDR1 and CDR2 (germline): SGHDN, FVKESK. Trimming cost V 6 bases and J 7 bases; bases outside gene matches: 8. CDR3 size: 13 residues. CDR3 protein: CASRRTGYVTQYF. CDR3 nucleotide sequence: TGTGCCAGCAGACGGACAGGCTACGTGACCCAGTACTTC.